This entry is about one T cell receptor (beta chain). Trimming took 3 bases from V and 10 from J, leaving 17 bases between them. The germline V gene has CDR1 SGHDT and CDR2 YYEEEE. The CDR3 spans 13 residues. Libraries were prepared by immunoSEQ multiplex PCR; TCRdb keeps only in-frame clonotypes and omits some of them. The table lists about 62,000 clones, around 85% of them singletons. This sample stems from a study of OX40 agonist ivuxolimab in advanced cancers. The clonotype originates from an adult with an advanced solid tumor such as melanoma, head and neck, liver or kidney cancer. The chain joins TRBV5-6 to TRBJ2-7; possible D gene TRBD1, 6 bases. This sample comprised CD4+ or CD8+ T cells sorted from blood, obtained in a trial of the OX40 agonist ivuxolimab. The CDR3 nucleotides read TGTGCCAGCAGCTCCCGGGCGGACAGAAAACAGTACTTC. This translates into CASSSRADRKQYF.